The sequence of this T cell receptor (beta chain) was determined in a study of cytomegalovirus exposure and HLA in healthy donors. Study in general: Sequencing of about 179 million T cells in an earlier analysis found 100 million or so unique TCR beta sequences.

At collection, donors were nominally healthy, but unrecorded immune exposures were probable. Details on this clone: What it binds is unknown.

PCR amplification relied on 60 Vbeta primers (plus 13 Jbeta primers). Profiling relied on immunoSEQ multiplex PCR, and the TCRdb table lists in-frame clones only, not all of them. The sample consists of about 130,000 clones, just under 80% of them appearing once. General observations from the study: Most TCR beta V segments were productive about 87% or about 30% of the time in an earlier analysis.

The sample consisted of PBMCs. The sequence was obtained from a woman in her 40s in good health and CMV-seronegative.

The DNA for the CDR3 is TGCGCCAGCAGCTTTGTCGGGGCAGGTCTAGCGGGAGCCGGGGAGCTGTTTTTT. Its translation is CASSFVGAGLAGAGELFF. This chain joins TRBV5-1 and TRBJ2-2; 10 bases line up with TRBD2. V gave up 2 bases and J gave up 6 bases; unmatched junction bases: 13. The germline V gene encodes CDR1 SGHRS and CDR2 YFSETQ. The CDR3 spans 18 residues.